This TCR beta chain was sequenced for a study of vaccination effects on CD4 cells after COVID-19. Study context: Post-vaccine samples followed the second dose by a median of 72 days.

V lost 2 bases, J lost 1 base, and 3 bases lay in between. Germline values: CDR1 SGDLS, CDR2 YYNGEE. The CDR3 contains 13 residues. Notes on this clone: Its antigen remains unidentified.

The data were produced by immunoSEQ multiplex PCR, yet TCRdb's version contains in-frame clones alone and is incomplete. This sample carries about 64,000 clones, 60% to 80% of them seen once, and the ten largest clones take 1.5% to 2%. Peptide-pool stimulation followed by sequencing identified expanded antigen-specific CD4+ clonotypes in the ViraFEST assay. Cultured cells yielded isolated CD4+ T cells after 10 days. Participants completed two doses of the BNT162b2 or mRNA-1273 vaccine. This chain links TRBV9 with TRBJ2-2; D unresolved. The TCR sequence derives from a human donor who received a COVID-19 vaccine. The source was CD4+ T cells from PBMCs cultured with HCoV-OC43 spike peptides, collected after COVID-19 vaccination. Subset in this sample: HCoV-OC43 spike overlapping peptide pool stimulation. CDR3 nucleotides: TGTGCCAGCAGCGTCGGGAACACCGGGGAGCTGTTTTTT. This gives the protein CASSVGNTGELFF.